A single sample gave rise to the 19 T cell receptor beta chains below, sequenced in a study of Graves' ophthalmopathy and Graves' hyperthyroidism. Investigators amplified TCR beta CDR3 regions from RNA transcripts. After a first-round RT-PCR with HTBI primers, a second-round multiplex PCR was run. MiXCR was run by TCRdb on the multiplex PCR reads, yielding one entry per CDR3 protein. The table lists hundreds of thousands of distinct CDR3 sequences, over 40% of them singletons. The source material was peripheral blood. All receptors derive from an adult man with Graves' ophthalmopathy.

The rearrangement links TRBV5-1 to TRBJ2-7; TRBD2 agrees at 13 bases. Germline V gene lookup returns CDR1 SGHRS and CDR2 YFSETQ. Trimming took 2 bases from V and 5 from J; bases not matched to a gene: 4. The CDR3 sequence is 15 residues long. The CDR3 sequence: CASSFTSGGANEQYF. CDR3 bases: TGCGCCAGCAGCTTCACTAGCGGGGGGGCTAACGAGCAGTACTTC.

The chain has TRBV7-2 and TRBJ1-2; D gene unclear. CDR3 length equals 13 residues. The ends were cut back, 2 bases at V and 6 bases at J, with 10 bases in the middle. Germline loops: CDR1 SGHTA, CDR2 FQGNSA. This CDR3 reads CASSLSPGDGYTF. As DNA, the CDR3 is TGTGCCAGCAGCTTAAGTCCCGGGGATGGCTACACCTTC.

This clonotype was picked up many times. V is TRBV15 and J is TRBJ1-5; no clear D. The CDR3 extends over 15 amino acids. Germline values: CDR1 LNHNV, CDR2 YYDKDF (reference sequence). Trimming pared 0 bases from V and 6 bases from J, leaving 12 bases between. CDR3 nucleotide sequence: TGTGCCACCAGCAGAGATCGGAGTTCTAGTCAGCCCCAGCATTTT. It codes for CATSRDRSSSQPQHF.

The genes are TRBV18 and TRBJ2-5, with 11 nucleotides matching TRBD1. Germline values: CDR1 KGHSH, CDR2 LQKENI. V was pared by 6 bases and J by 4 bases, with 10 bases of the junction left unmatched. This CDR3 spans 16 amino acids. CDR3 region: CASSQTDRGLGETQYF. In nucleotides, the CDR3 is TGTGCCAGCTCCCAAACGGACAGGGGGCTTGGAGAGACCCAGTACTTC.

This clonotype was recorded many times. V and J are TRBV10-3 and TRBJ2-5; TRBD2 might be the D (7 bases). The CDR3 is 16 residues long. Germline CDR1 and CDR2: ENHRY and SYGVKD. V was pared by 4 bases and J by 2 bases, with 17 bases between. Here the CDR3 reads CAISGGTGTNQETQYF. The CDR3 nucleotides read TGTGCCATCAGTGGTGGTACAGGGACTAATCAAGAGACCCAGTACTTC.

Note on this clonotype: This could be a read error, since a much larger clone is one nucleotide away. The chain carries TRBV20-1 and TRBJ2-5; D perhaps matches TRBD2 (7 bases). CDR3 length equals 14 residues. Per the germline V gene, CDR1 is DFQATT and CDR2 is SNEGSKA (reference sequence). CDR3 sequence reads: CNPRPGGHGGTQYF. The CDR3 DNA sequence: TGCAACCCCCGCCCGGGGGGACACGGTGGGACCCAGTACTTC.

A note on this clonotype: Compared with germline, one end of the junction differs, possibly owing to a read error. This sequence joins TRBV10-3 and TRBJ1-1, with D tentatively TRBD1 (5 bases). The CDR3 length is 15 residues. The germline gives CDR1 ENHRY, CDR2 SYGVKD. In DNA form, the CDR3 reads TGTGCCACCAGTGACAATAGCGGGGGAGTGTCTGAAGCTTTCTTT. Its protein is CATSDNSGGVSEAFF.

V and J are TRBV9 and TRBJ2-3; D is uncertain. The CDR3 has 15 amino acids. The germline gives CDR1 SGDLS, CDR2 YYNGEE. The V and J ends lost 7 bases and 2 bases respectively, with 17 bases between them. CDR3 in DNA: TGTGCCAGCTCACCACCGTCCTCCCCCACAGATACGCAGTATTTT. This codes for CASSPPSSPTDTQYF.

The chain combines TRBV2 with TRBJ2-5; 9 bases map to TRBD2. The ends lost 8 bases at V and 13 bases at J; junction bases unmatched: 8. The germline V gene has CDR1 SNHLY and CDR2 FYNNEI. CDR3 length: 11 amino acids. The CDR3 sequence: CASEVQAGGYF. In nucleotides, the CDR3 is TGTGCCAGCGAGGTTCAAGCGGGAGGGTACTTC.

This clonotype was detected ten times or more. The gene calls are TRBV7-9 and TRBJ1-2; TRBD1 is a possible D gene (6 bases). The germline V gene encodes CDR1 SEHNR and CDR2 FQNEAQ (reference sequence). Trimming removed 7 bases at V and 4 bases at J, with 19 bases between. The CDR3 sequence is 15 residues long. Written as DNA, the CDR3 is TGTGCCAGCAACAGGGAGGGGCAAAATTTCTATGGCTACACCTTC. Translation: CASNREGQNFYGYTF.

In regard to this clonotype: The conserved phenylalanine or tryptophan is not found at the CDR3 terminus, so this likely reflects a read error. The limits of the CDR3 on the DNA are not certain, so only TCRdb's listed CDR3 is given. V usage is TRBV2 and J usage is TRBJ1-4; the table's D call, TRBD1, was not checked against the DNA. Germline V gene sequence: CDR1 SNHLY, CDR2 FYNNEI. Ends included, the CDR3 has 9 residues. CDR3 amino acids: CASKERTGV.

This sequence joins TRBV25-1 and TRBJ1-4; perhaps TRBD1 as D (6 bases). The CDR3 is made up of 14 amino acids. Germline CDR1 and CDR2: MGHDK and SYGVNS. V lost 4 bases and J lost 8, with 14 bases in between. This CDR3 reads CASSVQGHPEKLFF. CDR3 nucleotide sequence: TGTGCCAGCAGTGTTCAGGGACATCCGGAAAAACTGTTTTTT.

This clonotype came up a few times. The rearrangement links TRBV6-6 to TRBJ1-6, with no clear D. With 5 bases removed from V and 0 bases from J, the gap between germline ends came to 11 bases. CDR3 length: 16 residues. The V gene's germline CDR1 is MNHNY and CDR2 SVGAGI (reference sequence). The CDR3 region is CASSERYGSYNSPLHF. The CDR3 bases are TGTGCCAGCAGTGAGCGTTACGGCTCCTATAATTCACCCCTCCACTTT.

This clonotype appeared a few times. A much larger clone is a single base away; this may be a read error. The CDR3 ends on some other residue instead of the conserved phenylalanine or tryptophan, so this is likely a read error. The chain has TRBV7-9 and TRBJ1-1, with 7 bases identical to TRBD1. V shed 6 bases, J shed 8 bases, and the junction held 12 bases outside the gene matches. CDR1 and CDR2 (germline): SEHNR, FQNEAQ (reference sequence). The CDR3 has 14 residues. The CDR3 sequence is CASRSGTATTEAFL. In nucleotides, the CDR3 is TGTGCCAGCAGGTCTGGGACAGCCACAACCGAAGCTTTCCTT.

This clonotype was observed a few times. The CDR3: CASSYQQGVGSPLHF. In nucleotides, the CDR3 is TGTGCCAGCAGCTATCAGCAGGGGGTCGGTTCACCCCTCCACTTT. The chain employs TRBV5-4 and TRBJ1-6, with 7 bases aligning to TRBD1. Germline assignment: CDR1 SGHNT and CDR2 YYREEE (reference sequence). With V trimmed by 3 bases and J by 9 bases, 9 bases remained unmatched. This CDR3 is 15 amino acids long.

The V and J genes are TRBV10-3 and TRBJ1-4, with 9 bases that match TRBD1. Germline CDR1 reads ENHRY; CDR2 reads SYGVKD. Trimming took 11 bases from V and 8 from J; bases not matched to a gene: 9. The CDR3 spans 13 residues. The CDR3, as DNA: TGTGCCGCTACCGGGACAGGGAGCGAAAAACTGTTTTTT. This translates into CAATGTGSEKLFF.

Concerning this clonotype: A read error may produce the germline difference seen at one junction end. The CDR3 here is CASSQGANYGHTF. The CDR3 coding sequence is TGCGCCAGCAGCCAAGGGGCGAACTATGGCCACACCTTC. This chain links TRBV7-2 with TRBJ1-2; TRBD1 is a possible D gene (5 bases). CDR3 size: 13 residues. Germline lookup yields CDR1 SGHTA and CDR2 FQGNSA.

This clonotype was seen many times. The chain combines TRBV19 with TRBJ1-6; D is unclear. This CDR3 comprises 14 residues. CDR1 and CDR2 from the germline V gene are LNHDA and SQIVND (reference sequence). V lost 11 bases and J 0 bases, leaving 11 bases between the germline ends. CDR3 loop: CAAAGSSYNSPLHF. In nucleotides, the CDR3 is TGTGCCGCCGCGGGGAGCTCCTATAATTCACCCCTCCACTTT.

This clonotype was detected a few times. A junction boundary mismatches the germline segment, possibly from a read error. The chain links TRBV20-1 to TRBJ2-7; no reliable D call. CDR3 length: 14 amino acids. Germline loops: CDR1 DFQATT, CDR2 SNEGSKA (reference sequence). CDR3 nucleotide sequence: TGCAGTGCTAGAGATGGGTGGGATTCCTCCGAGCAGTACTTC. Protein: CSARDGWDSSEQYF.